Below, one T cell receptor beta chain is given with its context. Each CDR3 protein is one row after TCRdb ran MiXCR on the 5' RACE reads. The sample has some 30,000 distinct CDR3 sequences, 26% seen once. V lost 5 bases to trimming and J lost 2 bases, with 12 bases between them. Germline assignment: CDR1 SNHLY and CDR2 FYNNEI. The CDR3 is 14 residues long. The gene calls are TRBV2 and TRBJ1-1; D may be TRBD1 (5 bases). Sequencing used naive CD4+ T cells sorted from a lymph node. Indicated subset: naive CD4+ T cells, CD4+CD45RA+CD25-. The TCR sequence derives from a female donor with breast cancer. In DNA, the CDR3 is TGTGCCAGCAGTCGGGGGATGACAAACACTGAAGCTTTCTTT. Its protein is CASSRGMTNTEAFF.